This T cell receptor beta chain derives from a study of beta chain features in type 1 diabetes. What was sequenced were expressed TCRB transcripts, since all of the isolated RNA had been reverse transcribed. Sequenced by immunoSEQ multiplex PCR; TCRdb stores in-frame clones only, minus some. The sample holds about 200,000 clones, roughly 11% seen once. The TCR sequence derives from a young man in good health. The sample consisted of central memory CD4+ T cells from blood.

The CDR3 DNA reads as TGCGCCAGCAGCCAACCCCGGGGCCTCTACAATGAGCAGTTCTTC. Translation: CASSQPRGLYNEQFF. V usage is TRBV4-1 and J usage is TRBJ2-1; either TRBD1 or TRBD2 may fit D (5 bases each). Germline V gene data show CDR1 as MGHRA and CDR2 as YSYEKL. The CDR3 loop spans 15 amino acids. Trimming removed 2 bases at V and 3 bases at J, with 11 bases between.